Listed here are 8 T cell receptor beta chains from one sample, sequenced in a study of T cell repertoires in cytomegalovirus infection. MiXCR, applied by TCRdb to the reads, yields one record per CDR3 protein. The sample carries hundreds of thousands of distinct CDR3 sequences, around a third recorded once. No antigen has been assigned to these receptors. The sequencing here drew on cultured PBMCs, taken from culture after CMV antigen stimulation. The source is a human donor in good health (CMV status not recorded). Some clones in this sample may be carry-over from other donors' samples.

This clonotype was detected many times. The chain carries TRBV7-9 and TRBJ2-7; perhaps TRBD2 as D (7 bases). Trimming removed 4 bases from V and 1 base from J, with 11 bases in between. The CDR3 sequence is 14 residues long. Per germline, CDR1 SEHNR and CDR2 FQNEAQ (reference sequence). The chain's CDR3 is CASSSQGGSYEQYF. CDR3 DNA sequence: TGTGCCAGCAGCTCACAGGGAGGGTCCTACGAGCAGTACTTC.

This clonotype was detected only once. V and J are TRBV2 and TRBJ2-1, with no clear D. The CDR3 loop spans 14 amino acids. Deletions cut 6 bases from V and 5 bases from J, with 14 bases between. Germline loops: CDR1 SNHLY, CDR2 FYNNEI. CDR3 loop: CASSRDPPHNEQFF. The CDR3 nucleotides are TGTGCCAGCAGCCGCGACCCCCCCCACAATGAGCAGTTCTTC. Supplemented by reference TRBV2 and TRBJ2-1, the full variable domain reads EPEVTQTPSHQVTQMGQEVILRCVPISNHLYFYWYRQILGQKVEFLVSFYNNEISEKSEIFDDQFSVERPDGSNFTLKIRSTKLEDSAMYFCASSRDPPHNEQFFGPGTRLTVL.

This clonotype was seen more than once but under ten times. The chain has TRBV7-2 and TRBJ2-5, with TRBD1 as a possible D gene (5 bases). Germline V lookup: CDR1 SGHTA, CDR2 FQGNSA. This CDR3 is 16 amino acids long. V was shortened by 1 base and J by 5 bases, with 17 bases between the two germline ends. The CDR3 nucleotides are TGTGCCAGCAGCTTAGGGGCAGGGAACGAGATTGAGACCCAGTACTTC. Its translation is CASSLGAGNEIETQYF.

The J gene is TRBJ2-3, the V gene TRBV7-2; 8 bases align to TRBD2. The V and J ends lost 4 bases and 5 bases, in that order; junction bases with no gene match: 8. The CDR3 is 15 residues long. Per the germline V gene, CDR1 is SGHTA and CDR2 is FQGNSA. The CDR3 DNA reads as TGTGCCAGCAGCTGGGCGGGGGCGGGAGGAGATACGCAGTATTTT. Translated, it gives CASSWAGAGGDTQYF.

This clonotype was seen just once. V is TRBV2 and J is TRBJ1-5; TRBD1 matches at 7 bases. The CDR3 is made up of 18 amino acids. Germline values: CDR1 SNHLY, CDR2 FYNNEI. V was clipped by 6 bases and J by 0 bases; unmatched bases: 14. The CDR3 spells CASSRDRPAILSNQPQHF. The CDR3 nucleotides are TGTGCCAGCAGCCGGGACAGACCCGCTATCCTTAGCAATCAGCCCCAGCATTTT.

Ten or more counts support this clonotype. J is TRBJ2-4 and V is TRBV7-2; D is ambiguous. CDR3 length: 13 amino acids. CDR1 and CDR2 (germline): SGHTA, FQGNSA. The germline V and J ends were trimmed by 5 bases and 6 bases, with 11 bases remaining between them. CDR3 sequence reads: CASSVEKGNIQYF. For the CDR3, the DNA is TGTGCCAGCAGCGTCGAAAAGGGAAACATTCAGTACTTC.

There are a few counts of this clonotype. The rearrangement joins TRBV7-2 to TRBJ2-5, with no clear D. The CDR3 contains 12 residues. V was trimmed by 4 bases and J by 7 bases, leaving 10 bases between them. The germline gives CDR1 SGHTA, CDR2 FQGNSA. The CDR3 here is CASSSLGRTQYF. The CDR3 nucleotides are TGTGCCAGCAGCTCCCTCGGGCGGACCCAGTACTTC.

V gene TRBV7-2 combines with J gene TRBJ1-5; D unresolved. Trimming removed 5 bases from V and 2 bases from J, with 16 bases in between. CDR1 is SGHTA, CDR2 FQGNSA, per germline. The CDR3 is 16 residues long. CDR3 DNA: TGTGCCAGCAGCCTAGGGCCCCGGGGAGGCAATCAGCCCCAGCATTTT. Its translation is CASSLGPRGGNQPQHF.